The entry below gives a single TCR beta chain sequence along with its context. Its target is unknown. CD4+ T cells were divided by sorting: CD25-high CD127-low Tregs, CD25-low CD127-high conventional cells. This CDR3 is 20 amino acids long. Germline V gives CDR1 LGHNA, CDR2 YSLEER. V was trimmed by 0 bases and J by 2 bases, leaving 22 bases between them. The PCR used 52 TRBV and 13 TRBJ primers. The method was immunoSEQ multiplex PCR; TCRdb's version includes in-frame clones alone and lacks a portion of them. This table holds about 18,000 clones, 75% to 85% found once. These data come from a study of regulatory T cells. Overall study results and limits: Regulatory T cells showed the strongest V-J pair restriction and V/J gene skewing among patient repertoires. Hydrophobic residues at CDR3 positions 6 and 7 were enriched in conventional CD4+ T cells of CD3G-deficient patients.

The chain joins TRBV4-3 to TRBJ1-4; unclear D gene. Input material: conventional CD4+ T cells sorted from blood. The clonotype comes from a person in their thirties with CD3G deficiency. The chain's CDR3 is CASSQDLRGNGARTNEKLFF. As DNA, the CDR3 is TGCGCCAGCAGCCAAGATCTCAGAGGGAATGGTGCGAGGACTAATGAAAAACTGTTTTTT.